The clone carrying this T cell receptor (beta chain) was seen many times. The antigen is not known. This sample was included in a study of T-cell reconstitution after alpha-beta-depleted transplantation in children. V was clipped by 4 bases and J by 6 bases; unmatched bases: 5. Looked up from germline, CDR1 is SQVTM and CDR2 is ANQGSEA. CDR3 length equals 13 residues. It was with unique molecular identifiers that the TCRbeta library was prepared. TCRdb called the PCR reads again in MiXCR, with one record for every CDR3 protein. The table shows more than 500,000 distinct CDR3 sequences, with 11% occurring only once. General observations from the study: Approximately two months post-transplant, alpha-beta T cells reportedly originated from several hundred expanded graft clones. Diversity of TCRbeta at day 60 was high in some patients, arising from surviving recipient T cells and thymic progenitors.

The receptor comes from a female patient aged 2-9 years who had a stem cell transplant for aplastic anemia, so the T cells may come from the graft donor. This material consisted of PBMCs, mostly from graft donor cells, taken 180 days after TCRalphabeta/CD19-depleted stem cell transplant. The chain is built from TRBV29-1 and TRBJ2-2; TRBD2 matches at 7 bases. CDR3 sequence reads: CSVVRERAGELFF. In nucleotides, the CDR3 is TGCAGCGTTGTGCGGGAGAGAGCCGGGGAGCTGTTTTTT.